The 23 T cell receptor beta chains in this list originate from one sample, sequenced in a study of T cells after posttransplantation cyclophosphamide. Sequencing was performed with immunoSEQ multiplex PCR; in TCRdb, only in-frame clones are kept and a portion is missing. The table shows approximately 9,700 clones, with more than 95% occurring only once. The naive gate required viable CD3+CD4+ or CD3+CD8+ cells with CCR7+CD45RA+CD45RO-CD95-CD27+CD28+ phenotype. Sequencing was performed on naive CD4+ T cells sorted from PBMCs. These receptors were obtained from a woman aged 60-75 years in good health, CMV-negative, and a related stem cell transplant donor.

The V gene is TRBV7-3, the J gene TRBJ2-1; D not resolved. This CDR3 comprises 13 residues. Germline CDR1 is SGHTA and CDR2 is FQGTGA. V lost 1 base to trimming and J lost 7 bases, with 8 bases between them. The CDR3 region has the DNA TGTGCCAGCAGCTTAAAGGCCGGGAATGAGCAGTTCTTC. It yields the protein CASSLKAGNEQFF. The full variable domain, completed using reference TRBV7-3 and TRBJ2-1, is GAGVSQTPSNKVTEKGKYVELRCDPISGHTALYWYRQSLGQGPEFLIYFQGTGAADDSGLPNDRFFAVRPEGSVSTLKIQRTERGDSAVYLCASSLKAGNEQFFGPGTRLTVL.

V usage is TRBV7-6 and J usage is TRBJ2-2; D possibly corresponds to TRBD2 (5 bases). Germline V CDR1 and CDR2: SGHVS, FNYEAQ. V was shortened by 5 bases and J by 4 bases, with 8 bases between the two germline ends. The CDR3 extends over 13 amino acids. The CDR3 region is CASSTGSTGELFF. In DNA, the CDR3 is TGTGCCAGCAGCACGGGGTCCACCGGGGAGCTGTTTTTT.

The chain employs TRBV6-6 and TRBJ2-3; D not certain. Germline V gives CDR1 MNHNY, CDR2 SVGAGI (reference sequence). The CDR3 runs 13 residues. The V end was cut by 6 bases, the J end by 5 bases, with 12 bases between. The CDR3 here is CASRPRRGDTQYF. CDR3 sequence (DNA): TGTGCCAGCAGGCCCCGGCGAGGAGATACGCAGTATTTT.

V gene TRBV19 combines with J gene TRBJ2-5; 11 bases map to TRBD2. V lost 0 bases, J lost 0 bases, and 3 bases stayed unmatched. The CDR3 is made up of 17 amino acids. The germline CDR1 and CDR2 sequences are LNHDA and SQIVND (reference sequence). This CDR3 reads CASSIDTSGRNQETQYF. The CDR3 DNA is TGTGCCAGTAGTATAGATACTAGCGGGAGAAACCAAGAGACCCAGTACTTC.

The chain joins TRBV6-1 to TRBJ1-5; D is uncertain. Trimming removed 4 bases from V and 2 bases from J, with 15 bases in between. The germline CDR1 and CDR2 sequences are MNHNS and SASEGT. The CDR3 runs 16 residues. Here the CDR3 reads CASSAGSSGGNQPQHF. The DNA for the CDR3 is TGTGCCAGCAGTGCGGGGTCTTCCGGAGGCAATCAGCCCCAGCATTTT.

The chain joins TRBV5-1 to TRBJ1-3, with TRBD1 as a possible D gene (5 bases). V shed 0 bases and J shed 3 bases, with 13 bases lying between them. The CDR3 length is 16 residues. CDR1 is SGHRS and CDR2 is YFSETQ in the germline V gene. The CDR3 is CASSLEAGIIGNTIYF. The CDR3 nucleotides are TGCGCCAGCAGCTTGGAAGCAGGGATCATTGGAAACACCATATATTTT.

This sequence joins TRBV9 and TRBJ2-1; 10 bases are shared with TRBD2. There are 19 residues in the CDR3. The V gene end was trimmed by 3 bases and the J gene end by 7 bases; junction bases not matched to a gene: 19. The V gene's germline CDR1 is SGDLS and CDR2 YYNGEE. CDR3 DNA sequence: TGTGCCAGCAGCGCTTTTGGACAGCCCACAGCGGGAGGGGAGAATGAGCAGTTCTTC. Its protein is CASSAFGQPTAGGENEQFF.

The chain links TRBV7-8 to TRBJ2-3, with TRBD2 identical over 14 bases. The CDR3 is 17 residues long. CDR1 is SGHVS, CDR2 FQNEAQ, per germline. Germline trimming cut 5 bases from V and 8 bases from J; bases unmatched to any gene: 12. CDR3 residues: CASSKVGTSGGVGTQYF. The CDR3 DNA follows: TGTGCCAGCAGCAAAGTCGGGACTAGCGGGGGAGTCGGTACGCAGTATTTT.

The rearrangement uses TRBV19 and TRBJ1-4; D is undetermined. Trimming left V 5 bases short and J 5 bases short, with 18 bases between. The CDR3 spans 16 residues. Germline CDR1 is LNHDA and CDR2 is SQIVND (reference sequence). CDR3 sequence (DNA): TGTGCCAGTAGTCGCCCCGAAAGCTCCGTAAATGAAAAACTGTTTTTT. Its protein is CASSRPESSVNEKLFF.

The CDR3 here is CASTTSGRGTDTQYF. CDR3 DNA sequence: TGTGCCAGCACGACTAGCGGTAGAGGCACAGATACGCAGTATTTT. The rearrangement links TRBV27 to TRBJ2-3; TRBD2 matches 9 bases. The CDR3 sequence is 15 residues long. With V trimmed by 7 bases and J by 1 base, 6 bases remained unmatched. The germline V gene encodes CDR1 MNHEY and CDR2 SMNVEV (reference sequence).

The table lists this clone with a count of one. This chain links TRBV27 with TRBJ1-5; TRBD1 matches 8 bases. The germline V gene has CDR1 MNHEY and CDR2 SMNVEV (reference sequence). The CDR3 covers 14 residues. V was clipped by 5 bases and J by 7 bases; unmatched bases: 7. The CDR3 DNA follows: TGTGCCAGCAGTCCCAGGACAGGGACCCAGCCCCAGCATTTT. Protein sequence: CASSPRTGTQPQHF.

The chain combines TRBV7-9 with TRBJ2-3, with D perhaps matching TRBD1 (6 bases). The germline V gene encodes CDR1 SEHNR and CDR2 FQNEAQ (reference sequence). CDR3 length equals 15 residues. V gave up 6 bases and J gave up 11 bases, with 24 bases separating them. Here the CDR3 reads CASRPEGDGTWRQYF. CDR3 DNA sequence: TGTGCCAGCAGGCCAGAAGGGGACGGGACATGGAGGCAGTATTTT.

The chain joins TRBV10-2 to TRBJ2-7; 10 nucleotides line up with TRBD2. Germline V gene lookup returns CDR1 WSHSY and CDR2 SAAADI. V lost 5 bases, J lost 0 bases, and 10 bases stayed unmatched. This CDR3 region has 17 residues. The CDR3, as DNA: TGCGCCAGCAGTCCGATAGCGGGAGGCATCTCCTCCTACGAGCAGTACTTC. This encodes CASSPIAGGISSYEQYF.

Here the CDR3 DNA reads TGTGCCAGCAGCCTAAGCGGGGCGGCCTACAATGAGCAGTTCTTC. Its translation: CASSLSGAAYNEQFF. The rearrangement joins TRBV5-4 to TRBJ2-1; TRBD2 agrees at 7 bases. Per germline, CDR1 SGHNT and CDR2 YYREEE (reference sequence). The CDR3 covers 15 residues. Trimming at V came to 4 bases and at J to 2 bases, leaving 6 bases not matched to a gene.

The V gene is TRBV6-6, the J gene TRBJ2-3; TRBD2 aligns across 8 bases. Per the germline V gene, CDR1 is MNHNY and CDR2 is SVGAGI (reference sequence). The CDR3 spans 15 residues. Unmatched junction bases numbered 6, after V lost 4 bases and J lost 3 bases. DNA of the CDR3: TGTGCCAGCAGTTCCCCAGCGGGAGCGACAGATACGCAGTATTTT. It is translated as CASSSPAGATDTQYF.

The chain links TRBV6-1 to TRBJ1-5; 9 nucleotides match TRBD1. The CDR3 length is 16 residues. Germline CDR1 is MNHNS and CDR2 is SASEGT. Trimming at V came to 4 bases and at J to 6 bases, leaving 10 bases not matched to a gene. The CDR3 reads CASSGVTGGGSQPQHF. For the CDR3, the DNA is TGTGCCAGCAGTGGTGTTACAGGGGGCGGAAGTCAGCCCCAGCATTTT.

The genes are TRBV6-5 and TRBJ2-3; TRBD2 aligns across 9 bases. This CDR3 spans 15 amino acids. The germline CDR1 and CDR2 sequences are MNHEY and SVGAGI. Germline trimming cut 2 bases from V and 7 bases from J; bases unmatched to any gene: 7. Here the CDR3 reads CASSYVASGEYTQYF. The CDR3, as DNA: TGTGCCAGCAGTTACGTGGCTAGCGGGGAGTATACGCAGTATTTT.

V and J are TRBV12-5 and TRBJ2-5; TRBD1 agrees at 9 bases. The germline gives CDR1 LGHNT, CDR2 FRNRAP. This CDR3 has 13 residues. V gave up 3 bases and J gave up 6 bases; unmatched junction bases: 2. CDR3 bases: TGTGCTAGTGGTTTAGGACAGGGGAAGACCCAGTACTTC. Translation gives CASGLGQGKTQYF.

The chain joins TRBV5-6 to TRBJ1-2, with TRBD1 identical over 8 bases. The CDR3 is made up of 15 amino acids. The germline V gene encodes CDR1 SGHDT and CDR2 YYEEEE. Trimming took 2 bases from V and 4 from J; bases not matched to a gene: 7. CDR3 loop: CASSFRDRTGYGYTF. In nucleotides, the CDR3 is TGTGCCAGCAGCTTCCGGGACAGGACGGGCTATGGCTACACCTTC.

The chain employs TRBV25-1 and TRBJ1-1; TRBD1 aligns across 9 bases. With V trimmed by 6 bases and J by 9 bases, 8 bases remained unmatched. Germline assignment: CDR1 MGHDK and CDR2 SYGVNS. The CDR3 is made up of 13 amino acids. The CDR3 sequence: CASRKEGTGKAFF. The CDR3 DNA sequence: TGTGCCAGCAGGAAGGAGGGGACAGGGAAAGCTTTCTTT.

The V call is TRBV7-2, the J call TRBJ1-3; D gene unclear. This CDR3 is 15 amino acids long. Trimming removed 2 bases from V and 0 bases from J, with 8 bases in between. CDR1 is SGHTA, CDR2 FQGNSA, per germline. CDR3 sequence (DNA): TGTGCCAGCAGCTTATCGCCGGTCTCTGGAAACACCATATATTTT. Amino acids: CASSLSPVSGNTIYF.

V and J are TRBV11-3 and TRBJ2-2, with 13 bases matching TRBD2. Germline CDR1 SGHNT, CDR2 YENEEA. The trim removed 1 base at V and 7 bases at J, leaving 6 bases unmatched. The CDR3 spans 17 residues. CDR3 residues: CASSLGGLAGVVGELFF. DNA of the CDR3: TGTGCCAGCAGCTTAGGCGGACTAGCGGGAGTTGTCGGGGAGCTGTTTTTT.

The rearrangement joins TRBV27 to TRBJ2-2; D is possibly TRBD2 (7 bases). This CDR3 spans 19 amino acids. CDR1 is MNHEY and CDR2 is SMNVEV in the germline V gene (reference sequence). Trimming took off 4 bases at V and 4 bases at J, with 25 bases between the two ends. This CDR3 is CASSSPWGGERGSTGELFF. The CDR3 DNA is TGTGCCAGCAGTTCCCCGTGGGGGGGCGAACGAGGGAGCACCGGGGAGCTGTTTTTT.